The 18 T cell receptor beta chains reported below all come from one sample, sequenced in a study of regulatory T cells in long-lasting Graves disease. For TCR beta, libraries came from iRepertoire HTBI primers and Arm-PCR of CDR3 regions. TCRdb called the multiplex PCR reads again in MiXCR, with one record for every CDR3 protein. In the table there are around 500,000 distinct CDR3 sequences, 15% to 20% of which are singletons. Time point in this sample: newly diagnosed GD, antithyroid drugs for less than 3 months. PBMC-extracted RNA yielded the TCR library. The sample also formed part of further work on T cells in Graves' hyperthyroidism and ophthalmopathy.

The source was peripheral blood mononuclear cells (PBMCs), collected at new diagnosis, from a patient treated with antithyroid drugs. The receptors here all came from a woman aged 35-65 years with Graves disease.

This clonotype was counted ten times or more. This CDR3 reads CASSRTDKSTDTQYF. CDR3 DNA sequence: TGTGCCAGCAGTCGGACAGACAAGAGCACAGATACGCAGTATTTT. The chain employs TRBV12-3 or TRBV12-4 and TRBJ2-3; tentative D call: TRBD1 (6 bases). The CDR3 spans 15 residues. Trimming removed 5 bases at V and 0 bases at J, with 12 bases between.

This clonotype was seen more than once but under ten times. Here the CDR3 reads CATSDPQGDGANVLTF. CDR3 nucleotides: TGTGCCACCAGTGATCCCCAGGGGGATGGGGCCAACGTCCTGACTTTC. The chain has TRBV24-1 and TRBJ2-6; 7 positions match TRBD1. The CDR3 contains 16 residues. Germline V lookup: CDR1 KGHDR, CDR2 SFDVKD. V was pared by 3 bases and J by 3 bases, with 4 bases of the junction left unmatched.

The table lists this clonotype with many counts. The V call is TRBV27, the J call TRBJ1-2; D not certain. V lost 6 bases to trimming and J lost 4 bases, with 12 bases between them. CDR1 is MNHEY and CDR2 is SMNVEV in the germline V gene (reference sequence). The CDR3 consists of 13 residues. The CDR3 loop is CASSPGVLYGYTF. The DNA of the CDR3 is TGTGCCAGCAGCCCCGGGGTCCTCTATGGCTACACCTTC.

This clonotype was counted between two and nine times. The J gene is TRBJ2-2, the V gene TRBV4-1; D remains unclear. Trimming left V 0 bases short and J 0 bases short, with 14 bases between. Germline CDR1 reads MGHRA; CDR2 reads YSYEKL. This CDR3 has 18 amino acids. CDR3 sequence (DNA): TGCGCCAGCAGCCAAGAAGCGATCGGACGGGCGAACACCGGGGAGCTGTTTTTT. Protein sequence: CASSQEAIGRANTGELFF.

This clonotype was found a few times. The chain employs TRBV4-2 and TRBJ2-3, with 8 nucleotides matching TRBD2. V shed 0 bases and J 6 bases; nucleotides not matched to a gene: 8. The germline V gene has CDR1 LGHNA and CDR2 YNFKEQ. The CDR3 totals 16 residues. The DNA for the CDR3 is TGTGCCAGCAGCCAAGAACAGCGGGGGTTATACGATACGCAGTATTTT. Residues: CASSQEQRGLYDTQYF.

This chain links TRBV2 with TRBJ2-2, with D uncertain. CDR3 length: 13 amino acids. V was pared by 7 bases and J by 4 bases, with 10 bases between. The V gene's germline CDR1 is SNHLY and CDR2 FYNNEI. CDR3 protein: CASTRRSTGELFF. The CDR3 coding sequence is TGTGCCAGCACCAGGCGAAGCACCGGGGAGCTGTTTTTT.

Ten or more counts support this clonotype. The chain is built from TRBV5-5 and TRBJ2-2; D is uncertain. The CDR3 consists of 16 residues. The V end lost 0 bases, the J end lost 1 base, and 10 bases lay between the germline ends. Germline lookup yields CDR1 SGHKS and CDR2 YYEKEE (reference sequence). The CDR3 is CASSLVTRQNTGELFF. The CDR3 DNA reads as TGTGCCAGCAGCTTGGTTACCCGACAGAACACCGGGGAGCTGTTTTTT.

At least ten counts were recorded for this clonotype. V gene TRBV12-3 or TRBV12-4 combines with J gene TRBJ1-2; a weak D match, TRBD1 (5 bases). The ends were cut back, 6 bases at V and 4 bases at J, with 15 bases in the middle. The CDR3 extends over 14 amino acids. CDR3 DNA: TGTGCCAGCAGCCTACACGACAGTTCCTATGGCTACACCTTC. Amino acids: CASSLHDSSYGYTF.

This clonotype was counted ten times or more. V gene TRBV28 combines with J gene TRBJ1-4; D remains unclear. The CDR3 length is 13 residues. Germline V gene data show CDR1 as MDHEN and CDR2 as SYDVKM. V shed 3 bases and J shed 6 bases, with 8 bases lying between them. The chain's CDR3 is CASSFFQDEKLFF. The DNA for the CDR3 is TGTGCCAGCAGTTTCTTTCAGGATGAAAAACTGTTTTTT.

The genes are TRBV5-1 and TRBJ1-4; D possibly corresponds to TRBD1 (5 bases). This CDR3 is built from 13 residues. Germline CDR1 SGHRS, CDR2 YFSETQ. Trimming shortened V by 3 bases and J by 8 bases, and 11 bases separated the two germline ends. DNA for the CDR3: TGCGCCAGCAGCTCTCCAGGGTCGGAAAAACTGTTTTTT. Its protein product is CASSSPGSEKLFF.

This sequence joins TRBV30 and TRBJ2-3; TRBD2 agrees at 9 bases. CDR3 length equals 16 residues. The J segment lost 2 bases and the V segment lost 1 base, leaving 7 bases of the junction unmatched. From germline, CDR1 is GTSNPN and CDR2 SVGIG (reference sequence). CDR3 amino acids: CAWSGSLAGTTDTQYF. The CDR3, as DNA: TGTGCCTGGAGTGGTAGCCTAGCGGGGACCACAGATACGCAGTATTTT.

This clonotype was found a few times. The chain combines TRBV7-6 with TRBJ1-2, with no clear D. The V end lost 3 bases, the J end lost 4 bases, and 21 bases lay between the germline ends. Per the germline V gene, CDR1 is SGHVS and CDR2 is FNYEAQ. This CDR3 has 17 residues. The CDR3 DNA reads as TGTGCCAGCAGCTTCCATATAATCAGACGGACCTCCTATGGCTACACCTTC. As protein: CASSFHIIRRTSYGYTF.

This clonotype was observed a handful of times. The chain uses TRBV9 and TRBJ1-6; D is uncertain. Germline V gene sequence: CDR1 SGDLS, CDR2 YYNGEE. The CDR3 has 14 residues. With 3 bases removed from V and 9 bases from J, the gap between germline ends came to 13 bases. The CDR3 DNA sequence: TGTGCCAGCAGCGGGGTGGGTTGGGGTTCACCCCTCCACTTT. It codes for CASSGVGWGSPLHF.

At least ten counts were recorded for this clonotype. The chain is built from TRBV11-3 and TRBJ2-5, with D unclear. CDR1 SGHNT and CDR2 YENEEA come from the germline V gene. The CDR3 spans 14 residues. V lost 0 bases, J lost 5 bases, and 10 bases lay in between. This CDR3 is CASSLDRSEETQYF. The CDR3 DNA reads TGTGCCAGCAGCTTAGATCGCAGCGAGGAGACCCAGTACTTC. Based on the CDR3 plus reference TRBV11-3 and TRBJ2-5, the full variable domain is EAGVVQSPRYKIIEKKQPVAFWCNPISGHNTLYWYLQNLGQGPELLIRYENEEAVDDSQLPKDRFSAERLKGVDSTLKIQPAELGDSAVYLCASSLDRSEETQYFGPGTRLLVL.

The V call is TRBV3-1, the J call TRBJ2-1, with 10 positions matching TRBD2. Germline V gives CDR1 LGHDT, CDR2 YNNKEL (reference sequence). CDR3 size: 15 residues. Unmatched junction bases numbered 5, after V lost 4 bases and J lost 5 bases. CDR3: CASSPGLATHNEQFF. Written as DNA, the CDR3 is TGTGCCAGCAGCCCGGGACTAGCGACCCACAATGAGCAGTTCTTC.

In its sample, this clonotype was seen a few times. This CDR3 is CASSPGTSSYGYTF. The CDR3, as DNA: TGTGCCAGCAGCCCCGGGACCTCGTCCTATGGCTACACCTTC. This chain connects TRBV7-9 to TRBJ1-2, with D possibly being TRBD1 (5 bases). There are 14 residues in the CDR3. V was trimmed by 5 bases and J by 4 bases, leaving 14 bases between them. The germline V gene has CDR1 SEHNR and CDR2 FQNEAQ (reference sequence).

This clonotype was observed a handful of times. This chain joins TRBV20-1 and TRBJ1-6; D possibly corresponds to TRBD1 (6 bases). Germline V gives CDR1 DFQATT, CDR2 SNEGSKA (reference sequence). The CDR3 loop spans 16 amino acids. Trimming took 5 bases from V and 0 from J, leaving 14 bases between them. The CDR3 region has the DNA TGCAGTGCTCCGGGGGGCGGAGGCTCCTATAATTCACCCCTCCACTTT. Its translation: CSAPGGGGSYNSPLHF.

This clonotype was detected only once. The rearrangement uses TRBV19 and TRBJ2-1; possibly TRBD1 or TRBD2 for D (5 bases each). V shed 5 bases and J shed 3 bases, with 14 bases lying between them. This CDR3 region has 15 residues. From germline, CDR1 is LNHDA and CDR2 SQIVND (reference sequence). The CDR3 sequence is CASSQDSGLYNEQFF. CDR3 sequence (DNA): TGTGCCAGTAGTCAAGACAGTGGACTCTACAATGAGCAGTTCTTC. The full variable domain, rest sourced from reference TRBV19 and TRBJ2-1, is DGGITQSPKYLFRKEGQNVTLSCEQNLNHDAMYWYRQDPGQGLRLIYYSQIVNDFQKGDIAEGYSVSREKKESFPLTVTSAQKNPTAFYLCASSQDSGLYNEQFFGPGTRLTVL.